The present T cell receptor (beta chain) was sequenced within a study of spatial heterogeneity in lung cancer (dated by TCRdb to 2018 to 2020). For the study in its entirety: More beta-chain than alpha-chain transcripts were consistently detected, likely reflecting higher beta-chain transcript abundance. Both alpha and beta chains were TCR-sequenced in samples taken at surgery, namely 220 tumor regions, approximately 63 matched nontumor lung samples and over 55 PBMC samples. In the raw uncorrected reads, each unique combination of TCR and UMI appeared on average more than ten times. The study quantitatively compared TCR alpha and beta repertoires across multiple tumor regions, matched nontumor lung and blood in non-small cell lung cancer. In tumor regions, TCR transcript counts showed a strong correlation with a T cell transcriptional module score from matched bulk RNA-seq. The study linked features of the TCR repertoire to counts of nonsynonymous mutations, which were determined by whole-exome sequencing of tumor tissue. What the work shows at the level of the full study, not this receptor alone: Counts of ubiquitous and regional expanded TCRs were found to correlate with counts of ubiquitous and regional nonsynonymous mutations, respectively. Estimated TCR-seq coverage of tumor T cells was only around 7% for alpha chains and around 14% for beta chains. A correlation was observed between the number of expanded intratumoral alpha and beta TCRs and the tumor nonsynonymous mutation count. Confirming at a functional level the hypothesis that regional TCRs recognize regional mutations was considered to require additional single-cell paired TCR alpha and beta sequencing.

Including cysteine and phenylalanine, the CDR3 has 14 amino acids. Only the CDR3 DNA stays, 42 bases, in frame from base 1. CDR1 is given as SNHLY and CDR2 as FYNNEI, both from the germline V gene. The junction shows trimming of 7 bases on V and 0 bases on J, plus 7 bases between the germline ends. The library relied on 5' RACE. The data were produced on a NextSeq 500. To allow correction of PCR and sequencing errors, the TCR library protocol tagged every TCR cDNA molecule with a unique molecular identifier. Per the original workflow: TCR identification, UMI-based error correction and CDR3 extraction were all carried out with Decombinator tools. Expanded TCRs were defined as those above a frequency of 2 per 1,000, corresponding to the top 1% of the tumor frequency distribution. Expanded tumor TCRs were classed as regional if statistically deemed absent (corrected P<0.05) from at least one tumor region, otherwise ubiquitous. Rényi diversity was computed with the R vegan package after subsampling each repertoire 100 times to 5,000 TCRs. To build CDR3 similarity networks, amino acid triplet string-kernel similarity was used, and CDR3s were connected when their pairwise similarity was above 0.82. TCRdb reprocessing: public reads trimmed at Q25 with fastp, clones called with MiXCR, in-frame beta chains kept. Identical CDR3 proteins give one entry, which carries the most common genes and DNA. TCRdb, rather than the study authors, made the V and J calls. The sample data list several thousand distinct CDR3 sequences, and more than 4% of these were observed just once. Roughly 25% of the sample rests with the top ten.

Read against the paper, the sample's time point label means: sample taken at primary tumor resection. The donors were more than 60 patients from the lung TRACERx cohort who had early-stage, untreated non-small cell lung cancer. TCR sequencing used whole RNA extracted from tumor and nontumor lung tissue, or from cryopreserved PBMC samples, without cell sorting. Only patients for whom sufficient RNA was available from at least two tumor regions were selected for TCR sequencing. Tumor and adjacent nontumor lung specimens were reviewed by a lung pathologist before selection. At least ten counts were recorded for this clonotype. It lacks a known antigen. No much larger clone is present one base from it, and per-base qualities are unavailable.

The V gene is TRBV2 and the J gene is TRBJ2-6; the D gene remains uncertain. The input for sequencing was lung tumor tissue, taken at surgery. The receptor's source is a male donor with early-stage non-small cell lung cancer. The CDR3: CASTQNSGANVLTF. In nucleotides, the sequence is TGTGCCAGCACCCAAAACTCTGGGGCCAACGTCCTGACTTTC.